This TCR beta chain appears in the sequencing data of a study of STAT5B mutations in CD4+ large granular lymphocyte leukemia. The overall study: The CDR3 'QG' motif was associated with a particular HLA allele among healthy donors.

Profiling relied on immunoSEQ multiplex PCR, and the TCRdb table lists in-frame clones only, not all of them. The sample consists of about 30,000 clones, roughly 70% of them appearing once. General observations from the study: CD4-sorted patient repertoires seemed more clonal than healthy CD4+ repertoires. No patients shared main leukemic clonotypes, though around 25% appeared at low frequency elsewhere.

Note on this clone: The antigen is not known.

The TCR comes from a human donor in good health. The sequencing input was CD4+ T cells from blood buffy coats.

CDR3 DNA: TGTGCCAGCAGCCCGGGGCGACCGCCGCAATACGAGCAGTACGTC. Protein sequence: CASSPGRPPQYEQYV. J is TRBJ2-7 and V is TRBV28, with D perhaps assigned TRBD1 or TRBD2 (5 bases each). CDR1 and CDR2 (germline): MDHEN, SYDVKM. This CDR3 comprises 15 residues. Trimming cost V 6 bases and J 4 bases, with 19 bases left between them.